This T cell receptor beta chain was captured in a study of T-cell memory formation after mild COVID-19. TCRdb re-called the 5' RACE reads through MiXCR, storing one row per CDR3 protein. The table lists approximately 250,000 distinct CDR3 sequences, over 15% of them singletons. This clonotype was counted between two and nine times. V lost 5 bases, J lost 8 bases, and 18 bases lay in between. Germline V gene data show CDR1 as MNHEY and CDR2 as SVGEGT. CDR3 length equals 15 residues. The sample taken for sequencing was PBMCs or a T cell subset sorted from them (not recorded which). This sequence originates from a man aged 18 to 29 who had mild COVID-19 (a few samples of this study predate the infection). Cell type and time point are not known. The chain is built from TRBV6-2 or TRBV6-3 and TRBJ1-4; no clear D. CDR3 in amino acids: CASSHNIGIGEKLFF. The CDR3 region has the DNA TGTGCCAGCAGTCATAACATCGGAATCGGGGAAAAACTGTTTTTT.